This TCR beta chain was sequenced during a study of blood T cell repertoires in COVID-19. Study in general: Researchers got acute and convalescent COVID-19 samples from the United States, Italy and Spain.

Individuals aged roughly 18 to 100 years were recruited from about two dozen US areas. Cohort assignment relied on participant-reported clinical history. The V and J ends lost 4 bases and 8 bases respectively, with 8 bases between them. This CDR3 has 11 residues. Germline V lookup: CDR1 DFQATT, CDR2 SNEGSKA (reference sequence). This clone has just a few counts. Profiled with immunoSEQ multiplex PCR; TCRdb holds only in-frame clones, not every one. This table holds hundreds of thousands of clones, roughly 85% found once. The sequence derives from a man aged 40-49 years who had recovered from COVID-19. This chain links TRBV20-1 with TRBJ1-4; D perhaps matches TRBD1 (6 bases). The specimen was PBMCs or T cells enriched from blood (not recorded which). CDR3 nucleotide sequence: TGCAGTGCTATAACAGGGGAAAAACTGTTTTTT. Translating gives CSAITGEKLFF.